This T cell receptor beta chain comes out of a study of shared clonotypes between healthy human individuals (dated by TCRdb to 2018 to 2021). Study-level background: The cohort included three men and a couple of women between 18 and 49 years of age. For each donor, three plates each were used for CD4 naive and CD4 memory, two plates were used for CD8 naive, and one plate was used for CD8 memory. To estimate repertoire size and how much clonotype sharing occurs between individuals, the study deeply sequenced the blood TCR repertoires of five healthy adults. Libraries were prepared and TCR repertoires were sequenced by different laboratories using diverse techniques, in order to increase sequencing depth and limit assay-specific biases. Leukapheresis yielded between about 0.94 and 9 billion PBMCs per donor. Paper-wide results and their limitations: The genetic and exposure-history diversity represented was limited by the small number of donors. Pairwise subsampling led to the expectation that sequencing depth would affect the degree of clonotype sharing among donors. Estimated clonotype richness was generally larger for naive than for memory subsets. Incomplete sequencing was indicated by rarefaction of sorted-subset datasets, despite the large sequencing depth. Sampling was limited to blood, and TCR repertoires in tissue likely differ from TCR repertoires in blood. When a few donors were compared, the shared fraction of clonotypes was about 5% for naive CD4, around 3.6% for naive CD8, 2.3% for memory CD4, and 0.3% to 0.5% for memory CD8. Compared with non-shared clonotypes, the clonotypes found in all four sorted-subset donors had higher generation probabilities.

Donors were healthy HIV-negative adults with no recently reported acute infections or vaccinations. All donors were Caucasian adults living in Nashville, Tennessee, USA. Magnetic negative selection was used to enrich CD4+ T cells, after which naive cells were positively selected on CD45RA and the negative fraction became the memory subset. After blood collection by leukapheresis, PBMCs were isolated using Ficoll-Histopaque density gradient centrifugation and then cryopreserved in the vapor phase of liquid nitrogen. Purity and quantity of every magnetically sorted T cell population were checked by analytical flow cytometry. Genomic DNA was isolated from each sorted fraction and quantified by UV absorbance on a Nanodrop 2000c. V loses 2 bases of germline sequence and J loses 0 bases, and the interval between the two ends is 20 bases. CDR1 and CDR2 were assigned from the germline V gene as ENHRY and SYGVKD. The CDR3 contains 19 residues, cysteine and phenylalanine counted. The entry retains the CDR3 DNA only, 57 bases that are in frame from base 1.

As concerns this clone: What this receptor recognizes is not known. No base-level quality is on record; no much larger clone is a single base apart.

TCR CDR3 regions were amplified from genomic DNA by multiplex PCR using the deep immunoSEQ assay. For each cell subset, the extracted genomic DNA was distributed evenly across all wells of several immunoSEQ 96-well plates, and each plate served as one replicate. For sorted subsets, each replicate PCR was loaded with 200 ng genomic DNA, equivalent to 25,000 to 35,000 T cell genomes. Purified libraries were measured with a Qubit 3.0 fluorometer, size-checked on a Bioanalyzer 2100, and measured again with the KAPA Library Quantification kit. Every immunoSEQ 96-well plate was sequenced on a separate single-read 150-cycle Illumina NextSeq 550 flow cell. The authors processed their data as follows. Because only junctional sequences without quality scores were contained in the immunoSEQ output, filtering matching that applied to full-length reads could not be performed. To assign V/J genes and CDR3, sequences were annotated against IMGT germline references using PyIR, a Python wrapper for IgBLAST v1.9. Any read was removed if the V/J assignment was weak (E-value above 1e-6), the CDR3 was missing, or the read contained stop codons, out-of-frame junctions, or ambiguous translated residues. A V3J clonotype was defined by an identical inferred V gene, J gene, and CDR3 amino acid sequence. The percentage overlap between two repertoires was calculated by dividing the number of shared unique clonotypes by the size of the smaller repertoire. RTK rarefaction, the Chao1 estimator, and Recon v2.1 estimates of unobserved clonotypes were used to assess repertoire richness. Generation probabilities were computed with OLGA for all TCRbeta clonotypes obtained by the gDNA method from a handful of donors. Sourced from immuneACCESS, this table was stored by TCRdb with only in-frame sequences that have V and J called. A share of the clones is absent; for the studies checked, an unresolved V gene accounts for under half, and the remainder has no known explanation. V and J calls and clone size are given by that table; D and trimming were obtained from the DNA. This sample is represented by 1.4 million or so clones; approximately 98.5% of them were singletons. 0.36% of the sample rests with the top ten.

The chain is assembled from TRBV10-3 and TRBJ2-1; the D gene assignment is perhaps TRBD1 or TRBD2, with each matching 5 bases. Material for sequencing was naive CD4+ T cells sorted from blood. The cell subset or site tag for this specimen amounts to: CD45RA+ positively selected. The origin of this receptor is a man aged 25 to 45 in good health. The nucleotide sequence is TGTGCCATCAGTGAGGTTTCTCCACGGGACCTAAGCTCCTACAATGAGCAGTTCTTC. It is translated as CAISEVSPRDLSSYNEQFF.